What follows are 21 T cell receptor beta chains derived from one specimen sequenced in a study of post-analysis software for immune sequencing data. Study outcomes and limitations: Controls showed lower frequencies than patients for five TRBV segments, and TRBV5-6, TRBV5-1 and TRBV20-1 were among these.

Unique-molecular-identifier-tagged TCR beta cDNA libraries were used. TCRdb processed the PCR reads anew with MiXCR; each CDR3 protein has one entry. Among fewer than 850,000 distinct CDR3 sequences listed, roughly 46% were seen once. No cognate antigen is known for these TCRs. The sample consisted of blood. The source is a girl between 5 and 17 years old with multiple sclerosis.

The chain joins TRBV5-1 to TRBJ1-1, with TRBD1 matching over 7 bases. After removal of 2 bases from V and 1 base from J, the junction contained 5 bases not matched to a gene. The CDR3 spans 15 residues. In germline, CDR1 is SGHRS, CDR2 YFSETQ. CDR3 amino acids: CASSFPGGENTEAFF. CDR3 in DNA: TGCGCCAGCAGCTTCCCAGGGGGGGAGAACACTGAAGCTTTCTTT.

CDR3 protein: CASSDREYGYNEQFF. In DNA form, the CDR3 reads TGTGCCAGCTCAGACAGGGAATATGGCTACAATGAGCAGTTCTTC. The V call is TRBV18, the J call TRBJ2-1; 7 bases line up with TRBD1. This CDR3 has 15 amino acids. CDR1 and CDR2 (germline): KGHSH, LQKENI. V dropped 5 bases and J dropped 3; count of bases not matched to a gene: 7.

V usage is TRBV10-3 and J usage is TRBJ2-1, with 12 bases lining up with TRBD2. Germline trimming cut 8 bases from V and 4 bases from J; bases unmatched to any gene: 6. This CDR3 spans 15 amino acids. Looked up from germline, CDR1 is ENHRY and CDR2 is SYGVKD. CDR3: CAIAGLAGGYNEQFF. CDR3 sequence (DNA): TGTGCCATCGCGGGGCTAGCGGGAGGGTACAATGAGCAGTTCTTC.

This clonotype turned up a few times. This chain joins TRBV28 and TRBJ2-1; 7 bases align to TRBD1. Unmatched junction bases numbered 6, after V lost 4 bases and J lost 6 bases. CDR3 length: 14 residues. CDR1 MDHEN and CDR2 SYDVKM come from the germline V gene. The CDR3 nucleotides are TGTGCCAGCAGTTCCGGACAGGCCGGCAATGAGCAGTTCTTC. Protein sequence: CASSSGQAGNEQFF.

This clonotype was counted between two and nine times. V is TRBV20-1 and J is TRBJ2-1, with 10 positions matching TRBD2. CDR3 length: 14 residues. With 4 bases clipped from V and 9 bases from J, the junction kept 9 bases outside the gene matches. CDR1 and CDR2 from the germline V gene are DFQATT and SNEGSKA (reference sequence). CDR3 sequence (DNA): TGCAGTGCTAAAGTGAGCGGGAGGGCCGGTGAGCAGTTCTTC. Encoded protein: CSAKVSGRAGEQFF.

This clonotype has just a few counts. The rearrangement uses TRBV30 and TRBJ2-5, with 8 bases matching TRBD1. This CDR3 is built from 12 residues. Germline CDR1 and CDR2: GTSNPN and SVGIG (reference sequence). V lost 5 bases and J lost 5; bases outside the gene matches: 4. CDR3 region: CAWAGGWETQYF. The CDR3 DNA sequence: TGTGCCTGGGCAGGGGGCTGGGAGACCCAGTACTTC. Full variable domain (missing parts from reference TRBV30 and TRBJ2-5): SQTIHQWPATLVQPVGSPLSLECTVEGTSNPNLYWYRQAAGRGLQLLFYSVGIGQISSEVPQNLSASRPQDRQFILSSKKLLLSDSGFYLCAWAGGWETQYFGPGTRLLVL.

The V and J genes are TRBV20-1 and TRBJ2-7; 10 bases align to TRBD2. The last part of the DNA fits TRBJ2-5 better; the J call may be wrong. Germline CDR1 DFQATT, CDR2 SNEGSKA (reference sequence). This CDR3 has 18 residues. The CDR3 is CSATDAGLAGGLFETQYF. As DNA, the CDR3 is TGCAGTGCCACAGACGCGGGGTTAGCGGGAGGTCTGTTTGAGACCCAGTACTTC.

In this sample, this clonotype turned up a few times. The rearrangement uses TRBV24-1 and TRBJ2-3; 9 bases map to TRBD1. This CDR3 region has 16 residues. Germline values: CDR1 KGHDR, CDR2 SFDVKD. V lost 3 bases to trimming and J lost 0 bases; unmatched junction nucleotides: 3. CDR3 region: CATSDRTGVSTDTQYF. The CDR3 coding sequence is TGTGCCACCAGTGATCGGACAGGGGTTAGCACAGATACGCAGTATTTT.

This chain joins TRBV7-3 and TRBJ2-3; D not resolved. The V and J ends lost 5 bases and 9 bases respectively, with 9 bases between them. CDR3 size: 11 residues. The germline V gene has CDR1 SGHTA and CDR2 FQGTGA. The CDR3 protein is CASSAGPTQYF. In DNA, the CDR3 is TGTGCCAGCAGCGCTGGACCCACGCAGTATTTT.

The V and J genes are TRBV7-2 and TRBJ2-3; D uncertain. The CDR3 is 13 residues long. The V gene's germline CDR1 is SGHTA and CDR2 FQGNSA. With 6 bases removed from V and 1 base from J, the gap between germline ends came to 8 bases. CDR3 loop: CASRGTGTDTQYF. CDR3 nucleotides: TGTGCCAGCAGGGGTACAGGCACAGATACGCAGTATTTT.

This clonotype appeared a few times. The rearrangement joins TRBV29-1 to TRBJ1-2; 10 bases align to TRBD1. This CDR3 comprises 13 residues. Looked up from germline, CDR1 is SQVTM and CDR2 is ANQGSEA. The junction had 9 bases not matched to a gene; V was cut back by 7 bases and J by 7 bases. The CDR3 spells CSAYTDRGGGYTF. In DNA form, the CDR3 reads TGCAGCGCCTATACGGACAGGGGGGGTGGCTACACCTTC. Filled out from reference TRBV29-1 and TRBJ1-2, the complete variable domain reads SAVISQKPSRDICQRGTSLTIQCQVDSQVTMMFWYRQQPGQSLTLIATANQGSEATYESGFVIDKFPISRPNLTFSTLTVSNMSPEDSSIYLCSAYTDRGGGYTFGSGTRLTVV.

The gene calls are TRBV5-5 and TRBJ1-2; D may be TRBD1 (6 bases). This CDR3 comprises 14 residues. The germline gives CDR1 SGHKS, CDR2 YYEKEE (reference sequence). With 4 bases removed from V and 0 bases from J, the gap between germline ends came to 10 bases. The CDR3 here is CASSTHRANYGYTF. As DNA, the CDR3 is TGTGCCAGCAGCACACACAGGGCTAACTATGGCTACACCTTC.

The chain employs TRBV20-1 and TRBJ2-3; 15 nucleotides match TRBD2. Losses at the gene ends were 8 bases for V and 2 bases for J; bases not matched to a gene: 11. The CDR3 consists of 17 residues. Germline-derived CDR1 and CDR2 are DFQATT and SNEGSKA (reference sequence). CDR3 DNA sequence: TGCAGTCTGAGGACTAGCGGGAGGGTGTTCAACACAGATACGCAGTATTTT. Translated: CSLRTSGRVFNTDTQYF.

The chain links TRBV6-1 to TRBJ2-5; D perhaps matches TRBD2 (5 bases). CDR3 length: 13 residues. In germline, CDR1 is MNHNS, CDR2 SASEGT. Between the trimmed V and J ends, which lost 6 bases and 0 bases, there was a span of 8 bases. CDR3 region: CASSPGNQETQYF. The CDR3 DNA reads as TGTGCCAGCAGCCCGGGGAACCAAGAGACCCAGTACTTC.

In this sample, this clonotype turned up a few times. The chain couples TRBV6-5 to TRBJ2-3; TRBD1 agrees at 7 bases. Germline V gene lookup returns CDR1 MNHEY and CDR2 SVGAGI. CDR3 length: 14 amino acids. With V trimmed by 8 bases and J by 6 bases, 11 bases remained unmatched. CDR3 in DNA: TGTGCCAGCGGGCAAGACAGGGTGGCTGATACGCAGTATTTT. The encoded protein is CASGQDRVADTQYF.

The rearrangement joins TRBV5-1 to TRBJ2-1; 12 nucleotides align to TRBD2. The CDR3 extends over 13 amino acids. Germline CDR1 and CDR2: SGHRS and YFSETQ. J gave up 13 bases and V 4 bases, and 6 bases lay outside the gene matches. The CDR3, as DNA: TGCGCCAGCAGCGCCCCGACTAGCGGGAGTCAGTTCTTC. This translates into CASSAPTSGSQFF.

The rearrangement joins TRBV7-9 to TRBJ2-1; D may be TRBD2 (5 bases). Germline loops: CDR1 SEHNR, CDR2 FQNEAQ (reference sequence). The V end lost 8 bases, the J end lost 5 bases, and 13 bases lay between the germline ends. CDR3 size: 13 residues. The CDR3 DNA follows: TGTGCCAGCCCTGGAGGAGGTAACAATGAGCAGTTCTTC. It encodes CASPGGGNNEQFF.

This sequence joins TRBV9 and TRBJ2-7; weak D call: TRBD2 (6 bases). Germline CDR1 is SGDLS and CDR2 is YYNGEE. V shed 2 bases and J shed 4 bases, with 10 bases lying between them. The CDR3 consists of 13 residues. CDR3 nucleotide sequence: TGTGCCAGCAGCGTTGGGGGGATGTACGAGCAGTACTTC. This encodes CASSVGGMYEQYF.

The chain joins TRBV12-3 or TRBV12-4 to TRBJ2-7; D is ambiguous. Trimming left V 3 bases short and J 6 bases short, with 12 bases between. CDR3 length equals 13 residues. The CDR3 loop reads CASSLQRLSEQYF. The CDR3 DNA reads TGTGCCAGCAGTTTGCAGAGACTGTCCGAGCAGTACTTC.

This clonotype came up a few times. The chain combines TRBV24-1 with TRBJ2-5; possibly TRBD2 for D (6 bases). This CDR3 has 14 amino acids. Germline V lookup: CDR1 KGHDR, CDR2 SFDVKD. V was pared by 3 bases and J by 4 bases, with 11 bases between. CDR3 in amino acids: CATSDASGGETQYF. CDR3 nucleotides: TGTGCCACCAGTGATGCGTCCGGGGGAGAGACCCAGTACTTC.

J is TRBJ2-1 and V is TRBV20-1; D is tentatively TRBD1 or TRBD2 (5 bases each). There are 12 residues in the CDR3. Trimming cost V 5 bases and J 12 bases, with 17 bases left between them. CDR1 is DFQATT, CDR2 SNEGSKA, per germline (reference sequence). As DNA, the CDR3 is TGCAGTGCTGGAGCTCCGGGACCTACGCAGTTCTTC. It encodes CSAGAPGPTQFF.